These T cell receptor beta chains were read from a single sample in a study of T cells expressing NK-cell markers. TCRdb reanalyzed the 5' RACE reads, giving one entry per CDR3 protein sequence and no DNA. This listing includes around 380,000 distinct CDR3 sequences. Specimen: blood T cells: a sorted CD56 or NKG2C T cell subset, CD4+ or CD8+ T cells, or bulk PBMC T cells (not recorded which). The receptors here all came from a woman aged 45-65 years in good health. The CDR3 runs from the conserved cysteine through the conserved F or W.

j_call: TRBJ2-5
v_call: TRBV4-2
cdr3_aa: CASSPLFLGIAQETQYF

j_call: TRBJ2-2
v_call: TRBV14
cdr3_aa: CASSQGLVGELFF

j_call: TRBJ1-5
v_call: TRBV12-3/TRBV12-4
cdr3_aa: CASSHRRGATRTQPQHF

j_call: TRBJ1-1
v_call: TRBV5-1
cdr3_aa: CASSLEIGHTEAFF

j_call: TRBJ2-2
v_call: TRBV9
cdr3_aa: CASSVDFSDYAGELFF

j_call: TRBJ1-3
v_call: TRBV21-1
cdr3_aa: CASSKTLPGSGNTIYF

j_call: TRBJ2-3
v_call: TRBV20-1
cdr3_aa: CSGGQGPDTQYF

j_call: TRBJ2-1
v_call: TRBV20-1
cdr3_aa: CSARALGQGLQFEQFF

j_call: TRBJ2-3
v_call: TRBV24-1
cdr3_aa: CATSDRETPSTDTQYF

j_call: TRBJ2-3
v_call: TRBV5-1
cdr3_aa: CASSAARAGGPDTQYF

j_call: TRBJ2-1
v_call: TRBV11-2
cdr3_aa: CASSSPSGRASEQFF

j_call: TRBJ1-1
v_call: TRBV10-3
cdr3_aa: CAIKTGGAEAFF

j_call: TRBJ2-6
v_call: TRBV5-1
cdr3_aa: CASSSTPSGVGANVLTF

j_call: TRBJ1-2
v_call: TRBV10-2
cdr3_aa: CASSEGNRVYGYTF

j_call: TRBJ2-5
v_call: TRBV2
cdr3_aa: CASTETSGSYETQYF

j_call: TRBJ2-1
v_call: TRBV20-1
cdr3_aa: CSAGSSGGGAYNEQFF

j_call: TRBJ2-1
v_call: TRBV24-1
cdr3_aa: CATSDALAGGPGYEQFF

j_call: TRBJ2-5
v_call: TRBV5-1
cdr3_aa: CASHTGTRASGLETQYF

j_call: TRBJ2-1
v_call: TRBV12-3/TRBV12-4
cdr3_aa: CASTLSGSSYNEQFF

j_call: TRBJ2-1
v_call: TRBV18
cdr3_aa: CASSLDGTGSYNEQFF

j_call: TRBJ2-2
v_call: TRBV3-1
cdr3_aa: CASSQDILYTGELFF

j_call: TRBJ2-5
v_call: TRBV5-5
cdr3_aa: CASSLEPVQETQYF

j_call: TRBJ1-4
v_call: TRBV12-3/TRBV12-4
cdr3_aa: CAMIATNEKLFF

j_call: TRBJ2-7
v_call: TRBV4-1
cdr3_aa: CASSDRAVGARNEQYF

j_call: TRBJ2-2
v_call: TRBV12-3/TRBV12-4
cdr3_aa: CASTLADRNTGELFF

j_call: TRBJ1-5
v_call: TRBV20-1
cdr3_aa: CSARDRQGEGQPQHF

j_call: TRBJ2-7
v_call: TRBV12-3/TRBV12-4
cdr3_aa: CASSERGALSYEQYF

j_call: TRBJ2-1
v_call: TRBV20-1
cdr3_aa: CSVVLAGPYNEQFF

j_call: TRBJ2-1
v_call: TRBV3-1
cdr3_aa: CAIGNLARYNEQFF

j_call: TRBJ1-2
v_call: TRBV29-1
cdr3_aa: CSAAPRLYYGYTF

j_call: TRBJ2-3
v_call: TRBV12-3/TRBV12-4
cdr3_aa: CASSFGSTTQYF

j_call: TRBJ1-1
v_call: TRBV7-6
cdr3_aa: CASSGLGHMNTEAFF

j_call: TRBJ2-1
v_call: TRBV12-3/TRBV12-4
cdr3_aa: CASRTQGGSTRNSYNEQFF

j_call: TRBJ1-2
v_call: TRBV29-1
cdr3_aa: CSVLGQGTSNYGYTF

j_call: TRBJ2-1
v_call: TRBV20-1
cdr3_aa: CSARDPVGTYNEQFF

j_call: TRBJ1-2
v_call: TRBV7-9
cdr3_aa: CASSPGQGIANYGYTF

j_call: TRBJ2-3
v_call: TRBV7-2
cdr3_aa: CASSPSGGTDTQYF

j_call: TRBJ1-1
v_call: TRBV18
cdr3_aa: CASSPKGSPLTGEGNTEAFF

j_call: TRBJ2-2
v_call: TRBV6-2/TRBV6-3
cdr3_aa: CASRRSGTSAAGELFF

j_call: TRBJ1-2
v_call: TRBV11-3
cdr3_aa: CASSFDRRDGYTF

j_call: TRBJ2-5
v_call: TRBV20-1
cdr3_aa: CSAREKQETQYF

j_call: TRBJ2-1
v_call: TRBV10-3
cdr3_aa: CAISELSGGNNEQFF

j_call: TRBJ2-4
v_call: TRBV7-9
cdr3_aa: CASSLGVGALSKNIQYF

j_call: TRBJ2-5
v_call: TRBV11-2
cdr3_aa: CASSSAGTGVGETQYF

j_call: TRBJ2-7
v_call: TRBV4-2
cdr3_aa: CASSQEPGEDEQYF

j_call: TRBJ2-1
v_call: TRBV13
cdr3_aa: CASSLEFSGVGYNEQFF

j_call: TRBJ2-6
v_call: TRBV27
cdr3_aa: CASSAHTLPSSGANVLTF

j_call: TRBJ2-7
v_call: TRBV27
cdr3_aa: CASSWESRVSEQYF

j_call: TRBJ2-3
v_call: TRBV4-1
cdr3_aa: CASRISGSRDTQYF

j_call: TRBJ2-4
v_call: TRBV28
cdr3_aa: CASSPSGASKNIQYF

j_call: TRBJ2-7
v_call: TRBV12-3/TRBV12-4
cdr3_aa: CASTGGDFYEQYF

j_call: TRBJ2-7
v_call: TRBV3-1
cdr3_aa: CASRGTSGNSYEQYF

j_call: TRBJ2-7
v_call: TRBV6-6
cdr3_aa: CASSSSGRGAYEQYF

j_call: TRBJ2-5
v_call: TRBV7-3
cdr3_aa: CASSPASGTQYF

j_call: TRBJ2-2
v_call: TRBV20-1
cdr3_aa: CSAQTSEGTGELFF